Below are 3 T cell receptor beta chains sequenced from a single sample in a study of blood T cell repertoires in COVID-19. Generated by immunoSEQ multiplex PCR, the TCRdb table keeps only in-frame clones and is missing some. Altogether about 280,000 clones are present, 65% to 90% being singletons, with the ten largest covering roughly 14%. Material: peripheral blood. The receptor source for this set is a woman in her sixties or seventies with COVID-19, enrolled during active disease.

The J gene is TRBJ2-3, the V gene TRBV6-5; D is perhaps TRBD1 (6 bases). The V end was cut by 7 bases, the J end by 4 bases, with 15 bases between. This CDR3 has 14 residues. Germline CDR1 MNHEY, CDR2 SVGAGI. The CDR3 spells CASKRQDLPDTQYF. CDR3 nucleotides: TGTGCCAGCAAAAGACAGGACCTGCCAGATACGCAGTATTTT.

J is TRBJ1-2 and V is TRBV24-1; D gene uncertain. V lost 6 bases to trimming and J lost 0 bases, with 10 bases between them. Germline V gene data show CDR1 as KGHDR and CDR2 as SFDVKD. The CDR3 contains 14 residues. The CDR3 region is CATSTSGANYGYTF. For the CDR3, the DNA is TGTGCCACCAGTACATCGGGAGCTAACTATGGCTACACCTTC.

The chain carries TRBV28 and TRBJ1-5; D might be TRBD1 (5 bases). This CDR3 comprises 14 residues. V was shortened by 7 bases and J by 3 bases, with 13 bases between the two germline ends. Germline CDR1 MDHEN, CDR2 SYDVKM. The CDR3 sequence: CASIIAGLNQPQHF. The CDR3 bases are TGTGCCAGCATCATTGCGGGACTCAATCAGCCCCAGCATTTT.